This note documents a single T cell receptor beta chain sequence. This clone's antigen is unknown. No base qualities exist here, and no much larger clone lies one base off it. CDR1 and CDR2 are drawn from the germline V gene: MNHNS, SASEGT. Trimming accounts for 4 bases at V and 11 bases at J, while the number of junction bases matched to no gene is 9. Counted from cysteine to phenylalanine, this CDR3 has 13 amino acids. CDR3 DNA is the only sequence kept; it has 39 bases, read in frame from the first base. The entry originates in a study of response to subunit inactivated influenza vaccine (dated by TCRdb to 2017 to 2018). Regarding the study in general: Deep quantitative profiling of the T cell receptor repertoire was used in the study to follow responses to a trivalent subunit inactivated influenza vaccine. General conclusions and limits of the study: According to the authors, only a limited number of new T cells may be recruited by each seasonal influenza vaccination.

Library prep was done by RT-PCR. The reads were generated on an Illumina HiSeq 2500. TCRdb redid the processing of the public reads, applying fastp at Q25 and MiXCR, and retained in-frame beta chains. Records with the same CDR3 protein are collapsed into one entry carrying the most frequent genes and DNA. For this sample there are hundreds of thousands of distinct CDR3 sequences; 12% appear just once. The biggest ten clones account for under 10% of the sample. The clonotype was recovered from a man aged 45-65 years who received an inactivated influenza vaccine. Donor details come from another sample of the same person, matched by shared clones. The rearrangement combines TRBV6-1 with TRBJ1-1; 8 central bases correspond to TRBD1. Source: non-naive T cells sorted from PBMCs, taken 14 to 15 days before vaccination. The meaning of the sample's cell subset or site label: memory T cell fraction. The CDR3: CASSVHRGGGAFF. The DNA reads TGTGCCAGCAGTGTCCACAGGGGGGGGGGGGCTTTCTTT.